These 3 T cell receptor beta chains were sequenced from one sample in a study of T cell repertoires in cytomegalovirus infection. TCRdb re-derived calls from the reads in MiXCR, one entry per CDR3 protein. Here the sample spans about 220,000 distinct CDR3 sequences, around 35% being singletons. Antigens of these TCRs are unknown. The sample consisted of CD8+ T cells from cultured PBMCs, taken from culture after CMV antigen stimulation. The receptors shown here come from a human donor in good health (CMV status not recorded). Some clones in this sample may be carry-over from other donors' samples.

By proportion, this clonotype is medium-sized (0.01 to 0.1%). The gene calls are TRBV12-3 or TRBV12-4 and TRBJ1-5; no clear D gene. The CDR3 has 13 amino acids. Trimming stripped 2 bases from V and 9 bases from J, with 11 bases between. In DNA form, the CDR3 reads TGTGCCAGCAGTTTAAGTCAGGCGAGGCCCCAGCATTTT. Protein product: CASSLSQARPQHF.

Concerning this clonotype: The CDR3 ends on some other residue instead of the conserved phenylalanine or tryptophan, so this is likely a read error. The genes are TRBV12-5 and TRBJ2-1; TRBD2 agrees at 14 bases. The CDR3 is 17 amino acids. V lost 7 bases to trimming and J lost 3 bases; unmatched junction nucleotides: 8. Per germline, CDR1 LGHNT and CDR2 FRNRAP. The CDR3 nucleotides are TGTGCTAGTGCCTTGGGACTAGCGGGAGAGTTCTACAATGAGCAGTTCTTG. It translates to CASALGLAGEFYNEQFL.

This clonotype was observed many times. CDR3 coding DNA: TGTGCCAGCAGCTTAGCGTGGGACAGGTCCTACAATGAGCAGTTCTTC. Its translation: CASSLAWDRSYNEQFF. The chain combines TRBV7-8 with TRBJ2-1; the match to TRBD1 covers 8 bases. The V gene end was trimmed by 0 bases and the J gene end by 1 base; junction bases not matched to a gene: 2. The CDR3 spans 16 residues. CDR1 and CDR2 from the germline V gene are SGHVS and FQNEAQ.